Sequencing of this T cell receptor (beta chain) was carried out in a study of cytomegalovirus exposure and HLA in healthy donors. This clone occurred once. Its target is unknown. Findings of the study overall: Listed as cytomegalovirus-associated were 150 or so TCR beta chains. The classifier reportedly diagnosed cytomegalovirus status with high sensitivity and specificity. Specificity for CMV antigens was confirmed in vitro for a few of the CMV-associated chains.

Separate from the approximately 720-subject first cohort was the 120-subject validation cohort, to which the donors belonged. The method was immunoSEQ multiplex PCR; TCRdb's version includes in-frame clones alone and lacks a portion of them. This table has 70,000 to 95,000 clones, 93% appearing once. Germline CDR1 and CDR2: GTSNPN and SVGIG (reference sequence). The CDR3 runs to 18 residues. V shed 2 bases and J 0 bases; nucleotides not matched to a gene: 13. The sequence derives from a woman in her twenties or thirties in good health and CMV-seronegative. This chain links TRBV30 with TRBJ1-5; TRBD1 agrees at 7 bases. Specimen: PBMCs. CDR3: CAWSINRGPGYSNQPQHF. The CDR3 coding sequence is TGTGCCTGGAGTATAAACAGGGGCCCAGGGTATAGCAATCAGCCCCAGCATTTT.